Listed here are 20 T cell receptor beta chains from one sample, sequenced in a study of beta chain features in type 1 diabetes listed by TCRdb under 2018. Study-wide conclusions, independent of this receptor: In all four CD4+ subsets, TCRB CDR3 length was moderately but significantly shorter in type 1 diabetes patients.

Libraries were constructed by the immunoSEQ multiplex PCR assay. The High Capacity cDNA Reverse Transcription Kit was used to reverse transcribe all of the isolated RNA, meaning that expressed TCRB transcripts were what got sequenced. Drawn from immuneACCESS, this table holds only the in-frame rearrangements with V and J called that TCRdb kept. Clones are partly lost; checked studies trace under half to an unresolved V gene and leave the rest unexplained. The sample data list a few hundred thousand clones, and around 20% of these were observed just once. 0.028% of the sample rests with the top ten. These receptors have no identified antigens. Input material: naive CD4+ T cells from blood. This sample's cell subset or site label indicates: true naive CD4+ T cells. These receptors were obtained from a woman between 40 and 50 years old with type 1 diabetes.

Regarding this clone: Different DNA sequences within this sample yield the same CDR3. The rearrangement uses TRBV28 and TRBJ2-7; D is uncertain. The CDR3 totals 12 residues. Germline CDR1 is MDHEN and CDR2 is SYDVKM. V dropped 6 bases and J dropped 0 bases, with 6 bases sitting between them. CDR3 bases: TGTGCCAGCAGCCTCAGCTCCTACGAGCAGTACTTC. Protein sequence: CASSLSSYEQYF.

In its sample, this clone was seen a few times. The rearrangement uses TRBV4-1 and TRBJ2-2, with D maybe TRBD1 (5 bases). Germline CDR1 is MGHRA and CDR2 is YSYEKL. This CDR3 contains 15 residues. The V end was cut by 4 bases, the J end by 5 bases, with 14 bases between. The CDR3 spells CASSLQGRDTGELFF. CDR3 nucleotides: TGCGCCAGCAGCCTCCAGGGCAGGGATACCGGGGAGCTGTTTTTT.

The gene calls are TRBV6-1 and TRBJ1-5; D gene uncertain. CDR3 length equals 14 residues. Trimming removed 2 bases at V and 4 bases at J, with 9 bases between. Germline V gene data show CDR1 as MNHNS and CDR2 as SASEGT. The DNA for the CDR3 is TGTGCCAGCAGTGAAACGGGGATGAATCAGCCCCAGCATTTT. Translation: CASSETGMNQPQHF.

This clone was picked up a small number of times. J is TRBJ2-3 and V is TRBV6-5, with a tentative D call TRBD1 (6 bases). The CDR3 totals 14 residues. Deletions cut 0 bases from V and 3 bases from J, with 7 bases between. Per the germline V gene, CDR1 is MNHEY and CDR2 is SVGAGI. The CDR3 sequence is CASSYSGQTDTQYF. In nucleotides, the CDR3 is TGTGCCAGCAGTTACTCAGGACAGACAGATACGCAGTATTTT.

This clone was counted between two and nine times. The chain carries TRBV19 and TRBJ2-1, with 7 bases aligning to TRBD2. V dropped 8 bases and J dropped 7; count of bases not matched to a gene: 11. CDR3 length: 14 residues. Germline CDR1 is LNHDA and CDR2 is SQIVND (reference sequence). DNA for the CDR3: TGTGCCAGTTCTCGGGACTATGCGCCTAATGAGCAGTTCTTC. It yields the protein CASSRDYAPNEQFF.

Only a few counts were recorded for this clone. CDR3 coding DNA: TGTGCCAGCAGCGTCGGGGGAGCCCAAAACAATGAGCAGTTCTTC. Translated: CASSVGGAQNNEQFF. This chain uses TRBV9 with TRBJ2-1, with D possibly matching TRBD2 (6 bases). Trimming left V 2 bases short and J 5 bases short, with 14 bases between. CDR3 length equals 15 residues. The V gene's germline CDR1 is SGDLS and CDR2 YYNGEE.

V gene TRBV15 combines with J gene TRBJ2-7; 12 bases map to TRBD2. This CDR3 region has 15 residues. V was pared by 8 bases and J by 4 bases, with 9 bases of the junction left unmatched. Germline CDR1 LNHNV, CDR2 YYDKDF (reference sequence). The DNA of the CDR3 is TGTGCCACCTCACGGGAGACTAGCGGGAGTTACGAGCAGTACTTC. Translating it yields CATSRETSGSYEQYF.

The chain combines TRBV4-2 with TRBJ1-1; D gene ambiguous. This CDR3 has 12 amino acids. V was shortened by 2 bases and J by 2 bases, with 3 bases between the two germline ends. Germline-derived CDR1 and CDR2 are LGHNA and YNFKEQ. Written as DNA, the CDR3 is TGTGCCAGCAGCCAACCTAACACTGAAGCTTTCTTT. As protein: CASSQPNTEAFF.

V and J are TRBV4-2 and TRBJ1-1; D possibly corresponds to TRBD1 (5 bases). Germline V gene sequence: CDR1 LGHNA, CDR2 YNFKEQ. V was trimmed by 0 bases and J by 1 base, leaving 15 bases between them. This CDR3 has 17 residues. The CDR3, as DNA: TGTGCCAGCAGCCAAGATCTGGGAACAGGACCGAACACTGAAGCTTTCTTT. Its translation: CASSQDLGTGPNTEAFF.

This CDR3 is CASSLGQGAGEAFF. In DNA form, the CDR3 reads TGTGCCAGCAGCTTGGGACAGGGGGCAGGTGAAGCTTTCTTT. This rearrangement joins TRBV7-3 to TRBJ1-1; 12 positions match TRBD1. With V trimmed by 3 bases and J by 7 bases, 3 bases remained unmatched. The CDR3 runs 14 residues. Germline V gene sequence: CDR1 SGHTA, CDR2 FQGTGA.

The chain is built from TRBV9 and TRBJ2-7; D not resolved. From germline, CDR1 is SGDLS and CDR2 YYNGEE. The CDR3 spans 15 residues. V lost 0 bases and J 5 bases, leaving 15 bases between the germline ends. This CDR3 reads CASSVASLGPNEQYF. The DNA for the CDR3 is TGTGCCAGCAGCGTAGCCTCCCTGGGCCCGAACGAGCAGTACTTC. Combining the CDR3 with reference TRBV9 and TRBJ2-7 gives the whole variable domain DSGVTQTPKHLITATGQRVTLRCSPRSGDLSVYWYQQSLDQGLQFLIQYYNGEERAKGNILERFSAQQFPDLHSELNLSSLELGDSALYFCASSVASLGPNEQYFGPGTRLTVT.

The chain links TRBV5-4 to TRBJ2-7, with a tentative D call TRBD2 (6 bases). The germline V and J ends were trimmed by 0 bases and 4 bases, with 8 bases remaining between them. The CDR3 extends over 13 amino acids. Germline V lookup: CDR1 SGHNT, CDR2 YYREEE (reference sequence). The CDR3 DNA follows: TGTGCCAGCAGCTTGGGACTAGAGTACGAGCAGTACTTC. The encoded protein is CASSLGLEYEQYF.

There are a few counts of this clone. The gene calls are TRBV29-1 and TRBJ1-5; a possible D gene is TRBD1 (5 bases). The CDR3 spans 15 residues. Germline V CDR1 and CDR2: SQVTM, ANQGSEA. V was clipped by 6 bases and J by 2 bases, with 17 bases between them. The CDR3 DNA reads as TGCAGCGTCCGGGAGGTAGGGGACGGCAATCAGCCCCAGCATTTT. Translated, it gives CSVREVGDGNQPQHF.

The rearrangement joins TRBV30 to TRBJ1-2, with 9 bases identical to TRBD1. Germline trimming cut 2 bases from V and 7 bases from J; bases unmatched to any gene: 11. The CDR3 extends over 15 amino acids. Germline values: CDR1 GTSNPN, CDR2 SVGIG (reference sequence). CDR3 in DNA: TGTGCCTGGAGTAGTCCCGGACAGGGGTTCTCTGGCTACACCTTC. Its translation: CAWSSPGQGFSGYTF.

This chain joins TRBV20-1 and TRBJ2-7; D gene uncertain. The CDR3 extends over 11 amino acids. The V gene lost 1 base and the J gene lost 6 bases, with 7 bases spanning the gap. Germline-derived CDR1 and CDR2 are DFQATT and SNEGSKA (reference sequence). In nucleotides, the CDR3 is TGCAGTGCTAGAGGTCCTAGCGAGCAGTACTTC. The encoded protein is CSARGPSEQYF.

This clone was seen only a few times. The chain uses TRBV9 and TRBJ1-5, with 10 bases lining up with TRBD1. Germline-derived CDR1 and CDR2 are SGDLS and YYNGEE. Trimming cost V 0 bases and J 4 bases; bases outside gene matches: 1. CDR3 length equals 15 residues. CDR3 DNA sequence: TGTGCCAGCAGCGTAGAGGGACAGGGGAATCAGCCCCAGCATTTT. Its translation: CASSVEGQGNQPQHF.

This clone has only a few counts. The rearrangement links TRBV18 to TRBJ1-1, with D unclear. The ends were cut back, 2 bases at V and 0 bases at J, with 4 bases in the middle. This CDR3 region has 13 residues. CDR1 is KGHSH, CDR2 LQKENI, per germline. The CDR3 nucleotides read TGTGCCAGCTCACCAGACTTGAACACTGAAGCTTTCTTT. Its translation: CASSPDLNTEAFF.

The rearrangement joins TRBV5-4 to TRBJ1-1, with a weak D call TRBD1 (5 bases). Germline V CDR1 and CDR2: SGHNT, YYREEE (reference sequence). The CDR3 spans 15 residues. The V end lost 2 bases, the J end lost 4 bases, and 15 bases lay between the germline ends. DNA for the CDR3: TGTGCCAGCAGCTTCCCCCAGGGAGGGAGCACTGAAGCTTTCTTT. Protein sequence: CASSFPQGGSTEAFF.

This clone was seen a few times. The same CDR3 can be traced to other DNA sequences in this sample. J is TRBJ1-1 and V is TRBV18; D call uncertain. Germline CDR1 KGHSH, CDR2 LQKENI. The CDR3 is 12 amino acids. With 1 base removed from V and 6 bases from J, the gap between germline ends came to 6 bases. CDR3 residues: CASSPQGAEAFF. The CDR3 DNA reads TGTGCCAGCTCACCACAGGGAGCTGAAGCTTTCTTT.

This clone was found a few times. This CDR3 reads CASSTPRVRNSPLHF. CDR3 DNA sequence: TGTGCCAGCAGCACCCCGCGCGTTCGGAATTCACCCCTCCACTTT. The J gene is TRBJ1-6, the V gene TRBV14; D is unclear. CDR3 length equals 15 residues. Germline V gene lookup returns CDR1 SGHDN and CDR2 FVKESK. The ends were cut back, 5 bases at V and 7 bases at J, with 15 bases in the middle.